The clone carrying this TCR beta chain was counted only a few times. Sequenced by immunoSEQ multiplex PCR; TCRdb stores in-frame clones only, minus some. The data hold about 120,000 clones, with roughly four fifths observed a single time. The source of the sample is a study of blood T cell repertoires in COVID-19. The CDR3 covers 14 residues. Germline CDR1 and CDR2: MDHEN and SYDVKM. Trimming left V 3 bases short and J 4 bases short, with 12 bases between. The rearrangement links TRBV28 to TRBJ1-1, with D tentatively TRBD1 (6 bases). This receptor was identified in a human donor in a cohort sampled during active COVID-19. Sequencing input: peripheral blood. CDR3 nucleotides: TGTGCCAGCAGTTTCAGGGGCCTGGGCACTGAAGCTTTCTTT. Translated, it gives CASSFRGLGTEAFF.